This TCR beta chain was sequenced for a study of response to subunit inactivated influenza vaccine. Each CDR3 protein gets one entry after TCRdb re-called the RT-PCR reads with MiXCR. This table has 500,000 to 550,000 distinct CDR3 sequences, approximately 7.7% appearing once. Study-level points and caveats: Only a handful of new T cells, the authors suggested, are recruited with each seasonal influenza vaccination.

This clonotype was found many times. The antigen remains undetermined. Per germline, CDR1 SGHDN and CDR2 FVKESK. Trimming removed 0 bases from V and 8 bases from J, with 9 bases in between. The CDR3 consists of 13 residues. This receptor was identified in a man aged 45 to 70 who received an inactivated influenza vaccine. The chain carries TRBV14 and TRBJ2-3, with D unclear. Sequenced material: PBMCs from blood, taken around 25 months after vaccination. The CDR3 region is CASSQDSVGTQYF. The CDR3 coding sequence is TGTGCCAGCAGCCAAGACTCTGTGGGTACGCAGTATTTT.